This T cell receptor beta chain is from a study of CD8 T cells in Susac syndrome (dated by TCRdb to the late 2010s). Broadly, across the study: Whether CD8+ T cell activation and differentiation in Susac syndrome was antigen driven was tested using repertoire sequencing. The full study reports these points: The number of individuals in the TCR sequencing and HLA analysis was recognized as being relatively small.

Germline trimming: 0 bases from V, 5 bases from J; junction bases outside gene matches: 12. The germline V gene (reference sequence) gives CDR1 as LGHDT and CDR2 as YNNKEL. Counted from cysteine to phenylalanine, this CDR3 has 17 amino acids. Just CDR3 DNA is preserved here, 51 bases in frame from base 1. RNA was extracted using the RNeasy kit, and roughly 0.5 to 1 ug of the RNA was reverse transcribed with random hexamers. TCR beta CDR3 regions were amplified with the immunoSEQ multiplex PCR assay covering 54 Vbeta and 13 Jbeta segments. Bias from PCR amplification was corrected by using a synthetic template baseline for primer optimization and for computational correction. Regarding the original processing steps: Reads were assigned to V, D and J genes according to IMGT and analyzed in immunoSEQ Analyzer, with only productive sequences retained. Clonality was calculated as one minus the Shannon entropy normalized by log2 of the number of productive unique sequences. For each patient and control, public and private clones were evaluated within the 100 most prevalent clones. A clone was defined as Susac-specific if it was absent from the healthy and MS cohorts, from some 1,100 published viral clones and from other ImmuneACCESS disease sequences. The public reads were reprocessed in TCRdb via fastp at Q25 and MiXCR, keeping in-frame beta chains. Records with the same CDR3 protein are collapsed into one entry carrying the most frequent genes and DNA. The V and J calls, along with clone size, are taken from TCRdb and not from the paper's own processing. Recorded for this sample are some 150,000 distinct CDR3 sequences; roughly 95% of them occurred a single time. Clones ranked in the top ten supply 0.075% to 0.1% of the sample.

High-throughput TCR beta sequencing profiled peripheral blood CD8+ and CD4+ T cells from healthy donors, Susac syndrome patients and multiple sclerosis patients. Healthy donors were age- and sex-matched controls. Bulk CD8+ and CD4+ T cells were purified magnetically by negative isolation, whereas CD8+ TEMRA cells were enriched by FACS. Blood was collected in EDTA tubes and processed within 24 hours, with PBMCs isolated through density gradient centrifugation. PBMCs destined for TCR sequencing were cryopreserved in liquid nitrogen and later thawed in a 37 °C water bath. A purity of at least 90% was achieved for sorted or isolated CD4+, CD8+ and CD8+ TEMRA cells. Of note for this clonotype: Its binding antigen is unknown. The sample holds no much larger clone one base away, and base qualities are not on file.

The chain couples TRBV3-1 to TRBJ2-5, with 7 middle bases fitting TRBD2. The receptor was derived from a human donor in good health. Material: CD4+ T cells from PBMCs. This receptor has the CDR3 CASSQDRGGSSLETQYF. The nucleotides are TGTGCCAGCAGCCAAGACCGAGGCGGGAGCAGCTTGGAGACCCAGTACTTC.